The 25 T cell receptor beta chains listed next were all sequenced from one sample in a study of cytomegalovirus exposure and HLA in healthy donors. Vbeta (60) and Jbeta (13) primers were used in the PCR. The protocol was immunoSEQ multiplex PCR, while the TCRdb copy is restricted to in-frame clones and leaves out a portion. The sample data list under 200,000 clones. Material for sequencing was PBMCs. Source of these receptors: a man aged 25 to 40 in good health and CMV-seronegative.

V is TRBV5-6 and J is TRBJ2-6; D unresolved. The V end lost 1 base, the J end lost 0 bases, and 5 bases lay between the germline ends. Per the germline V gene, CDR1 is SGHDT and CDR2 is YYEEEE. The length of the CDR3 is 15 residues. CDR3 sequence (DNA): TGTGCCAGCAGCTTGTGGAGCTCTGGGGCCAACGTCCTGACTTTC. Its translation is CASSLWSSGANVLTF.

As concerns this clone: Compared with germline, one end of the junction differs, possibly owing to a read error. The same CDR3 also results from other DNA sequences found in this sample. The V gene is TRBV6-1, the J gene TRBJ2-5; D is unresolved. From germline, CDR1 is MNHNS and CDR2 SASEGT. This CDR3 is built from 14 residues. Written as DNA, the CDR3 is TGCGCCAGCAGCCTAAGTCTTTCCCAAGAGACCCAGTACTTC. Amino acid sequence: CASSLSLSQETQYF.

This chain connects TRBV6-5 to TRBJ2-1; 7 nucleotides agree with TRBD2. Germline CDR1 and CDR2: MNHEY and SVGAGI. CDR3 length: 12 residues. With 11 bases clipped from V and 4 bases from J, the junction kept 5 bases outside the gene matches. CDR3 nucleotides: TGTGCCGTGGGGGGGTATTACAATGAGCAGTTCTTC. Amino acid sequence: CAVGGYYNEQFF.

The CDR3 DNA sequence: TGTGCCACCAGCAGGCCTCCGGGACAGGGAAATGAAAAACTGTTTTTT. It specifies CATSRPPGQGNEKLFF. The chain has TRBV15 and TRBJ1-4, with TRBD1 matching over 9 bases. The J segment lost 5 bases and the V segment lost 3 bases, leaving 7 bases of the junction unmatched. The CDR3 is made up of 16 amino acids. CDR1 is LNHNV, CDR2 YYDKDF, per germline (reference sequence).

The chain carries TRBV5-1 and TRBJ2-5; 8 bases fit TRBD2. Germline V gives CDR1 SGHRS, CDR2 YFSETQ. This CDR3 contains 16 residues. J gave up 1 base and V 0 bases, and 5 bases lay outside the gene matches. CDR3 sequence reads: CASSLGVSGAQETQYF. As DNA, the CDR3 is TGCGCCAGCAGCTTGGGGGTTAGCGGGGCCCAAGAGACCCAGTACTTC.

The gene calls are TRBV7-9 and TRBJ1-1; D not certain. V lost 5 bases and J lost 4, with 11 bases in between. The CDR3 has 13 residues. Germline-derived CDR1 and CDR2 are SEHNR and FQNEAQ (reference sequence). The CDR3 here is CASSPRRVTEAFF. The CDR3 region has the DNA TGTGCCAGCAGCCCACGACGGGTCACTGAAGCTTTCTTT.

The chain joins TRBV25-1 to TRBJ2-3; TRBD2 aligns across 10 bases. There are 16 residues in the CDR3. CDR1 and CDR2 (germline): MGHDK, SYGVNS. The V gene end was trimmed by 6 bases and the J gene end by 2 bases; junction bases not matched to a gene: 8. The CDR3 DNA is TGTGCCAGCAGCTTAGCGGGAGGAGTCTACACAGATACGCAGTATTTT. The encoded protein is CASSLAGGVYTDTQYF.

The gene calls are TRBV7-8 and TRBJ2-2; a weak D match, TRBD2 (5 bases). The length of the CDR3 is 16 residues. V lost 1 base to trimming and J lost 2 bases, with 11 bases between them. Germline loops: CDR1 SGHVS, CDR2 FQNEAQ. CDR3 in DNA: TGTGCCAGCAGCTTAGGCGGGCCCTATAACACCGGGGAGCTGTTTTTT. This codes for CASSLGGPYNTGELFF.

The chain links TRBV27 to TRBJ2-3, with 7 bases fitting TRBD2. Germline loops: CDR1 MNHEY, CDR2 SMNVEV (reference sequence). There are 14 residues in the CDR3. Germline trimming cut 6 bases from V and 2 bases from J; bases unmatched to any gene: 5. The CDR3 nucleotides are TGTGCCAGCAGCTCTAGCGGACACACAGATACGCAGTATTTT. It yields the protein CASSSSGHTDTQYF.

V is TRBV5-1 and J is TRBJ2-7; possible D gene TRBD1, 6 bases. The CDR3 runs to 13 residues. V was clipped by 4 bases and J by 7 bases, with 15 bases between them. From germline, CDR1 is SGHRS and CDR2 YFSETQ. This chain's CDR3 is CASSLVDSLEQYF. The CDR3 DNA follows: TGCGCCAGCAGCCTGGTGGACAGCTTAGAGCAGTACTTC.

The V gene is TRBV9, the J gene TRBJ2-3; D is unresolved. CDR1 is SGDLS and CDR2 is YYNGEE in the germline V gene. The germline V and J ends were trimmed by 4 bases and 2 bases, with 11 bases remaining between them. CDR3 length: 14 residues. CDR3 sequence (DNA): TGTGCCAGCAGCCTGCTATCTACCACAGATACGCAGTATTTT. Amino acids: CASSLLSTTDTQYF.

The CDR3, as DNA: TGTGCCATCAGTGAAAGAGGGATAGCTCGGGGCTACGAGCAGTACTTC. This codes for CAISERGIARGYEQYF. The chain couples TRBV10-3 to TRBJ2-7; D is possibly TRBD2 (5 bases). This CDR3 is built from 16 residues. Trimming pared 3 bases from V and 3 bases from J, leaving 18 bases between. Germline CDR1 reads ENHRY; CDR2 reads SYGVKD.

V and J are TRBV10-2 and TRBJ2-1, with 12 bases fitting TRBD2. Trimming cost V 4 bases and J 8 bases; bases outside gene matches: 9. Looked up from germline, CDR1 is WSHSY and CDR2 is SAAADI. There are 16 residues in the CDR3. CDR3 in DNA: TGCGCCAGCAGTGGTTCTAGCGGGAGGGTGGTCGATGAGCAGTTCTTC. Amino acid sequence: CASSGSSGRVVDEQFF.

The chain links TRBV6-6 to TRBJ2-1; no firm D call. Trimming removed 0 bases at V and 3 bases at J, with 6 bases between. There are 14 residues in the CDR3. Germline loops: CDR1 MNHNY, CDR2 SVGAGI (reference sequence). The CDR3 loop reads CASSYSRVYNEQFF. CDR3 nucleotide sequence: TGTGCCAGCAGTTACTCACGGGTCTACAATGAGCAGTTCTTC.

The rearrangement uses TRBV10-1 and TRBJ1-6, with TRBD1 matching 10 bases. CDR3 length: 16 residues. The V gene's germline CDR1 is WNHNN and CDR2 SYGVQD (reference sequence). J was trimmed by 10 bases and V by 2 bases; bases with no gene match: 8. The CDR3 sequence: CASSEGDRGMNSPLHF. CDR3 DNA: TGCGCCAGCAGTGAGGGGGACAGGGGAATGAACTCACCCCTCCACTTT.

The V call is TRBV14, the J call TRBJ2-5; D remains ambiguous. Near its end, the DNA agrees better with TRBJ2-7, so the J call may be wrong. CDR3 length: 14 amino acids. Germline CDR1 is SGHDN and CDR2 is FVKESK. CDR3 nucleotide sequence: TGTGCCAGCAGCCAGGCAGGTCTTCCCTACGAGCAGTACTTC. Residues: CASSQAGLPYEQYF.

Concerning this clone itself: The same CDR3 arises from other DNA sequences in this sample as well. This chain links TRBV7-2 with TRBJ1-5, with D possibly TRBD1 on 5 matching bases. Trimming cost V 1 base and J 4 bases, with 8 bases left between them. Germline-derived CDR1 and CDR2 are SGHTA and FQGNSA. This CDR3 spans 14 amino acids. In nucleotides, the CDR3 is TGTGCCAGCAGCTTAGGGGGGGGTAATCAGCCCCAGCATTTT. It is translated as CASSLGGGNQPQHF.

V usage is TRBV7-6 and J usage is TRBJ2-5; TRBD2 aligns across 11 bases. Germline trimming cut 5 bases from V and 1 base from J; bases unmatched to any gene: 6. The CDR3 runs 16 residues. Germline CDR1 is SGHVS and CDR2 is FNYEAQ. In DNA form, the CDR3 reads TGTGCCAGCAGCCGGGGACTAGCGGAGAGCCAAGAGACCCAGTACTTC. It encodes CASSRGLAESQETQYF.

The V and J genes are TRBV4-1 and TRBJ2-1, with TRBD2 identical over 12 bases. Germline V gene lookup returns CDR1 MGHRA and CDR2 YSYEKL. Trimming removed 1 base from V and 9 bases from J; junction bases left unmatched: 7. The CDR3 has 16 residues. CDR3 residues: CASSQGPSGRASEQFF. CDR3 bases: TGCGCCAGCAGCCAAGGTCCTAGCGGGAGGGCCAGTGAGCAGTTCTTC.

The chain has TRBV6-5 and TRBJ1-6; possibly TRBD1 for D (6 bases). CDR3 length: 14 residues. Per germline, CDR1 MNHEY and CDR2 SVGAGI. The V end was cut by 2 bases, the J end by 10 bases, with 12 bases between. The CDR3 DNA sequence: TGTGCCAGCAGTTACCTCAGGGGTGGATCACCCCTCCACTTT. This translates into CASSYLRGGSPLHF.

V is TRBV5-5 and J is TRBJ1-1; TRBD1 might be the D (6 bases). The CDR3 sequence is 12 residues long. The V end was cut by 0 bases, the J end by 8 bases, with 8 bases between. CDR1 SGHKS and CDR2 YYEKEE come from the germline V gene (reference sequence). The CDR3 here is CASSLGDREAFF. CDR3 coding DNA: TGTGCCAGCAGCTTGGGAGACAGGGAAGCTTTCTTT.

CDR3 nucleotides: TGTGCCAGCAGTTTAAAGGGGGCTAGCCCTAGCGGGAGGAGAGGCGCAGATACGCAGTATTTT. Protein product: CASSLKGASPSGRRGADTQYF. The chain links TRBV27 to TRBJ2-3; TRBD2 agrees at 11 bases. CDR3 length equals 21 residues. Germline V gene lookup returns CDR1 MNHEY and CDR2 SMNVEV (reference sequence). With V trimmed by 2 bases and J by 4 bases, 20 bases remained unmatched.

In DNA, the CDR3 is TGCGCCAGCAGCTTGAGGACTCCGAGCACCGGGGAGCTGTTTTTT. It translates to CASSLRTPSTGELFF. The rearrangement uses TRBV5-1 and TRBJ2-2; possibly TRBD2 for D (5 bases). CDR3 length: 15 residues. V lost 1 base to trimming and J lost 4 bases, with 11 bases between them. Germline V gives CDR1 SGHRS, CDR2 YFSETQ.

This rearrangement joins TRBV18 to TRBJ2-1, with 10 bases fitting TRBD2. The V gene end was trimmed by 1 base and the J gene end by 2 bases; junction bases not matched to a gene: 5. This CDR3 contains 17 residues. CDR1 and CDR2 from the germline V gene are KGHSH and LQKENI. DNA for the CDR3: TGTGCCAGCTCACCACGCCCACTAGCGGGGACCTACAATGAGCAGTTCTTC. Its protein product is CASSPRPLAGTYNEQFF.

CDR3 nucleotide sequence: TGTGCCAGCAGTTTAAGAGCTAGCGGGATTTCCTACAATGAGCAGTTCTTC. It translates to CASSLRASGISYNEQFF. V usage is TRBV27 and J usage is TRBJ2-1; the match to TRBD2 covers 9 bases. CDR1 is MNHEY, CDR2 SMNVEV, per germline (reference sequence). CDR3 length equals 17 residues. V was pared by 2 bases and J by 1 base, with 6 bases of the junction left unmatched.